This T cell receptor (beta chain) was obtained from a study of shared clonotypes between healthy human individuals. Study-wide context: For every donor, three CD4 naive, three CD4 memory, two CD8 naive and one CD8 memory plates were used.

This table comes from immunoSEQ multiplex PCR, and its TCRdb copy is limited to in-frame clones, with some not included. The repertoire has 1.5 million to 2.5 million clones, about 95% of them found once; the top ten carry under 1.5%. Note on this clone: No antigen is known for it.

Overall study findings and caveats: Sharing across four donors was highest in naive CD4 (approximately 5%) and lowest in memory CD8 (approximately 0.4%).

This CDR3 region has 14 residues. V lost 5 bases, J lost 2 bases, and 7 bases stayed unmatched. Germline values: CDR1 SGDLS, CDR2 YYNGEE. Naive CD8 cells comprised CD45RO-negative, CCR7-positively selected cells, excluding terminally differentiated effector memory CD45RA+ cells. The chain combines TRBV9 with TRBJ2-7; 7 bases are shared with TRBD1. This sequence originates from a man aged 18 to 30 in good health. Sequenced input: naive CD8+ T cells sorted from blood. DNA for the CDR3: TGTGCCAGCAGTACCGGGACAGTGGCCTACGAGCAGTACTTC. It is translated as CASSTGTVAYEQYF. Drawing the rest from reference TRBV9 and TRBJ2-7, the complete variable domain is DSGVTQTPKHLITATGQRVTLRCSPRSGDLSVYWYQQSLDQGLQFLIQYYNGEERAKGNILERFSAQQFPDLHSELNLSSLELGDSALYFCASSTGTVAYEQYFGPGTRLTVT.